This T cell receptor (beta chain) was recovered during a study of cytomegalovirus exposure and HLA in healthy donors. Study results and limitations: Certain indistinguishable V segments, among them TRBV6-2 and TRBV6-3, were excluded. The authors later linked a missense DCLRE1C variant to TCR beta V- and J-gene trimming.

Use of 60 Vbeta and 13 Jbeta primers characterized the PCR. Sequencing used immunoSEQ multiplex PCR; TCRdb keeps in-frame clones, though not all of them. The data hold around 130,000 clones, with around 80% observed a single time. Nominally healthy donors were sampled, though unrecorded immune exposures were likely. The ends were cut back, 0 bases at V and 0 bases at J, with 7 bases in the middle. Germline assignment: CDR1 SGHNT and CDR2 YYREEE (reference sequence). This CDR3 has 15 amino acids. Regarding this clone: Its antigen is unknown.

The chain combines TRBV5-4 with TRBJ2-1; no definite D call. The sequenced material came from PBMCs. The sequence was collected from a woman younger than 35 in good health and CMV-seronegative. Written as DNA, the CDR3 is TGTGCCAGCAGCTTGGATCTGCGCTCCTACAATGAGCAGTTCTTC. Amino acid sequence: CASSLDLRSYNEQFF. The full variable domain, its missing parts supplied by reference TRBV5-4 and TRBJ2-1, is ETGVTQSPTHLIKTRGQQVTLRCSSQSGHNTVSWYQQALGQGPQFIFQYYREEENGRGNFPPRFSGLQFPNYSSELNVNALELDDSALYLCASSLDLRSYNEQFFGPGTRLTVL.